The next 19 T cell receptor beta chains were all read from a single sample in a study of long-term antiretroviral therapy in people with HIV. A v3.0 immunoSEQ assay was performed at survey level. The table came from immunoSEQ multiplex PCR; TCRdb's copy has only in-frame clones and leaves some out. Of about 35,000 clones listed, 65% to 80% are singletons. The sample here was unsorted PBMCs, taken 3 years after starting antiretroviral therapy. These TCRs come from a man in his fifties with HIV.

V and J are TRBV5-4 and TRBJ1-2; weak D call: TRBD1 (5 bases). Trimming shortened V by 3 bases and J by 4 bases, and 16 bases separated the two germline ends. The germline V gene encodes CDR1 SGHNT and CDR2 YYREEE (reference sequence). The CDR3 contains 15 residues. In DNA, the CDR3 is TGTGCCAGCAGCTCAGCTCAGGGCTTTAGCTATGGCTACACCTTC. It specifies CASSSAQGFSYGYTF.

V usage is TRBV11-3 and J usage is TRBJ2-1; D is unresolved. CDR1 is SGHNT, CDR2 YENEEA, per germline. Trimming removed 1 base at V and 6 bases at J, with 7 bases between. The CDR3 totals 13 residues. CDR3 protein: CASSLVSGNEQFF. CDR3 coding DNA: TGTGCCAGCAGCTTAGTTTCCGGCAATGAGCAGTTCTTC.

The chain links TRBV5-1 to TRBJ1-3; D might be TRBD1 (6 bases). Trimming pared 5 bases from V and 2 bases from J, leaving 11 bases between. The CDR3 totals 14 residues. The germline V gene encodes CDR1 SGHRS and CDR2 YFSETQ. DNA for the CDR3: TGCGCCAGCAGTCCGACAGGCCCTGGAAACACCATATATTTT. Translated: CASSPTGPGNTIYF.

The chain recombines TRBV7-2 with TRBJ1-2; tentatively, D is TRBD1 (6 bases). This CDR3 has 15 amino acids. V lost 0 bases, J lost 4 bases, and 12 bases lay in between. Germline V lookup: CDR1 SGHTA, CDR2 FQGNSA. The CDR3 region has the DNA TGTGCCAGCAGCTTAGCCACACAGGGCCGCTATGGCTACACCTTC. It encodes CASSLATQGRYGYTF.

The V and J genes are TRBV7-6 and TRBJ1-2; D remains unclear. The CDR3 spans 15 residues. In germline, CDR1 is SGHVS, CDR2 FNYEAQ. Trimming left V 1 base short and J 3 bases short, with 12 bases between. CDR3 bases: TGTGCCAGCAGCTTAGGGAGGAGGTCTGACTATGGCTACACCTTC. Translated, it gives CASSLGRRSDYGYTF.

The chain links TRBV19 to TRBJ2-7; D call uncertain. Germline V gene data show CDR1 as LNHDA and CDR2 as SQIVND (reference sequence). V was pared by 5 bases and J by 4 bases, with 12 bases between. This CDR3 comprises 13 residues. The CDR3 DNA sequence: TGTGCCAGTAGTCCGAAAGCTATTTACGAGCAGTACTTC. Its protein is CASSPKAIYEQYF.

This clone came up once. This CDR3 reads CASSLEGPTDTQYF. DNA for the CDR3: TGTGCCAGCAGCTTAGAGGGGCCCACAGATACGCAGTATTTT. The V call is TRBV5-4, the J call TRBJ2-3; possibly TRBD1 or TRBD2 for D (5 bases each). Trimming stripped 2 bases from V and 2 bases from J, with 9 bases between. CDR3 size: 14 residues. The germline gives CDR1 SGHNT, CDR2 YYREEE (reference sequence).

The CDR3 reads CASSQGQGAWDEKLFF. The CDR3 DNA is TGCGCCAGCAGCCAAGGACAGGGGGCGTGGGATGAAAAACTGTTTTTT. This chain links TRBV4-3 with TRBJ1-4; 10 positions match TRBD1. The CDR3 is 16 residues long. Germline V gene lookup returns CDR1 LGHNA and CDR2 YSLEER. Losses at the gene ends were 1 base for V and 6 bases for J; bases not matched to a gene: 5.

CDR3 region: CASSIWTNSGNTIYF. CDR3 bases: TGTGCCAGTAGTATTTGGACGAACTCTGGAAACACCATATATTTT. The V and J genes are TRBV19 and TRBJ1-3; no clear D gene. V lost 3 bases, J lost 0 bases, and 9 bases lay in between. The CDR3 runs 15 residues. Germline lookup yields CDR1 LNHDA and CDR2 SQIVND (reference sequence).

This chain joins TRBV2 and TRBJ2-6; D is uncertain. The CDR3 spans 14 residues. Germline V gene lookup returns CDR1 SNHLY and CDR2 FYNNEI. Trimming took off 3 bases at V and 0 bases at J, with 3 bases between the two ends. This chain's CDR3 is CASSESSGANVLTF. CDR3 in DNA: TGTGCCAGCAGTGAGAGCTCTGGGGCCAACGTCCTGACTTTC.

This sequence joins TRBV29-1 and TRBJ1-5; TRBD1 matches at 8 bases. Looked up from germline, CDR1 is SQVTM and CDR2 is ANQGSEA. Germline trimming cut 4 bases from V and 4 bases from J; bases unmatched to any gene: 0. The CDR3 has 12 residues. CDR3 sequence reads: CSVGTGNQPQHF. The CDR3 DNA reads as TGCAGCGTTGGGACAGGGAATCAGCCCCAGCATTTT.

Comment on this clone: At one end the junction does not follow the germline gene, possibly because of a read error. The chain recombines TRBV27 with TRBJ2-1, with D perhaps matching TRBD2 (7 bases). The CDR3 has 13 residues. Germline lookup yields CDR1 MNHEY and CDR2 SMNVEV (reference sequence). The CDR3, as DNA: TGTGCCAGCAGTTCTGTTACGGGGGGCCCCCAGCTCTTC. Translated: CASSSVTGGPQLF.

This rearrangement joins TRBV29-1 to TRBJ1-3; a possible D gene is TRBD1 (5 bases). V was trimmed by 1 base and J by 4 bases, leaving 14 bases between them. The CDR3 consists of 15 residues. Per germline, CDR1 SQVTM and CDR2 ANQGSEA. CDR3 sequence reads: CSVEALGPAGNTIYF. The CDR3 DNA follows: TGCAGCGTTGAAGCCCTGGGACCCGCAGGAAACACCATATATTTT.

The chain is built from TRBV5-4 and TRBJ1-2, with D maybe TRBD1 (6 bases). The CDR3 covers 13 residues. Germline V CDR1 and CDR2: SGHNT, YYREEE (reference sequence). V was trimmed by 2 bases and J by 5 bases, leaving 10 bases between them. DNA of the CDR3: TGTGCCAGCAGCTTCCCCCAGGGGTATGGCTACACCTTC. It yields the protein CASSFPQGYGYTF.

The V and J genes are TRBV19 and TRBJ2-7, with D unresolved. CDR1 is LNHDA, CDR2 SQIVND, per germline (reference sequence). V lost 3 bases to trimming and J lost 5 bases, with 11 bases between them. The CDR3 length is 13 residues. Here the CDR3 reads CASSISLLDEQYF. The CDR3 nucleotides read TGTGCCAGTAGTATCAGTTTGCTGGACGAGCAGTACTTC.

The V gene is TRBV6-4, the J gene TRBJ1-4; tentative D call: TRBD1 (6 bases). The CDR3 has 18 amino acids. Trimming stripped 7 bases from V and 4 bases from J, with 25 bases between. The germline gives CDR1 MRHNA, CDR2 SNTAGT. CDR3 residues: CASIDGGSGGAVNEKLFF. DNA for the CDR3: TGTGCCAGCATCGATGGGGGATCCGGGGGGGCGGTTAATGAAAAACTGTTTTTT.

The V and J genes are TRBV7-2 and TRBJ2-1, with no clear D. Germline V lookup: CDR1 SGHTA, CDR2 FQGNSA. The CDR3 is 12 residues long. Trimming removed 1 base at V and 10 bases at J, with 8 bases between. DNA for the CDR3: TGTGCCAGCAGCTTAGGCTTCGTCGAGCAGTTCTTC. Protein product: CASSLGFVEQFF.

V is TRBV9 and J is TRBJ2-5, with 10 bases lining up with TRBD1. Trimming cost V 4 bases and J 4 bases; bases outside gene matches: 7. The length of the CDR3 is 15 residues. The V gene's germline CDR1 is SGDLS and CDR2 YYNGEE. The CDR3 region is CASSPRTGGAETQYF. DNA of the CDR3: TGTGCCAGCAGCCCCCGGACAGGGGGAGCAGAGACCCAGTACTTC.

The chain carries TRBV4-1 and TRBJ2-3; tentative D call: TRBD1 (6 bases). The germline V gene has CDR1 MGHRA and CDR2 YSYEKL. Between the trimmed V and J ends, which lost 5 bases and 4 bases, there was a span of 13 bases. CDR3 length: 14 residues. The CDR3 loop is CASSLGAAADTQYF. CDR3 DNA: TGCGCCAGCAGCTTGGGGGCAGCGGCAGATACGCAGTATTTT.